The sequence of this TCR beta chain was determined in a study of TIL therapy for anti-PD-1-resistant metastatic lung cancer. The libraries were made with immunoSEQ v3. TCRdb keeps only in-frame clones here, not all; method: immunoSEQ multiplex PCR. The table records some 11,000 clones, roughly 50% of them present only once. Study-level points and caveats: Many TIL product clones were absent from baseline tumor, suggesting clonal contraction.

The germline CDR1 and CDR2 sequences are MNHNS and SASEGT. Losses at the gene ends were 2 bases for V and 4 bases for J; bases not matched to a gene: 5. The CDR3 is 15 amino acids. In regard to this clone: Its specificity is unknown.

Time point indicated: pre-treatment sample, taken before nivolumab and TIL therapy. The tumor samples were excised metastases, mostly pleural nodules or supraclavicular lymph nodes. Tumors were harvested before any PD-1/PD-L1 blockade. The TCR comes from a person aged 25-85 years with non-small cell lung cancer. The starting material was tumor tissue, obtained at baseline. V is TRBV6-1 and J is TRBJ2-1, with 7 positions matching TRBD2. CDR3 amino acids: CASSEFGAGYNEQFF. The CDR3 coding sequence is TGTGCCAGCAGTGAATTCGGAGCGGGGTACAATGAGCAGTTCTTC.